This T cell receptor beta chain was retrieved from a study of T-cell memory formation after mild COVID-19 (dated by TCRdb to about 2021). Turning to the overall study: TCR sequence clusters from the two donors were largely donor specific. The cohort comprised two young, previously healthy adult volunteers, one female and one male. In a couple of donors, T-cell clones that expanded and contracted after mild COVID-19 were tracked by sequencing TCRalpha and TCRbeta repertoires over time.

Broader findings and caveats from the paper: SARS-CoV-2 specificity of the second-wave clones peaking on day 37 was not confirmed. Balanced CD4/CD8 phenotypes were observed for clones contracting from day 15 to 85, whereas a bias towards CD4+ was observed for a second wave of clones expanding from day 15 to 37. Only a couple of mild cases were covered in the study, and larger cohorts including severe cases with pre-infection samples were considered necessary. Contracting CD4+ clones were located mainly in the CM and EM memory subsets, whereas CD8+ clones were found to be enriched in EMRA. Some responding clones were found in pre-infection memory, which suggests that pre-existing cross-reactive memory T cells took part in the SARS-CoV-2 response.

The CDR3 contains 15 residues, cysteine and phenylalanine counted. The read is trimmed to its CDR3 DNA, 45 bases read in frame from base 1. V is pared back by 4 bases and J by 0 bases, with 12 bases lying between the germline termini. From the germline V gene, CDR1 is MGHRA and CDR2 is YSYEKL. Reads for this sample came from an Illumina NovaSeq 6000. TCRalpha and TCRbeta cDNA libraries were constructed by 5'RACE with constant-segment primers, with sample barcodes and unique molecular identifiers being introduced. Trizol reagent was used to extract RNA from every sample. Libraries were amplified in two PCR steps, with a second sample barcode and Illumina TruSeq adapters added in the second step. Libraries were sequenced on an Illumina NovaSeq with 2 x 150 bp paired-end reads. Per the authors' processing: Demultiplexing of reads and collapsing into UMI-guided consensus sequences were performed with migec v1.2.7. Using mixcr v2.1.11, UMI consensuses were aligned to TRA and TRB V and J templates and then assembled into clonotypes. Clonotypes were classified as expanded or contracted when called significant by both edgeR and NoisET, with noise models trained on biological replicates. For edgeR calls, the cutoffs were a false discovery rate-adjusted p below 0.01 and a log2 fold-change threshold of 1. PCA with hierarchical clustering of max-normalized trajectories of the 1000 most abundant clonotypes was used as exploratory dynamics analysis. The CD4 or CD8 phenotype of responding clones was assigned using the separately sequenced CD4+ and CD8+ repertoires. TCRdb took the public reads, trimmed them with fastp at Q25, ran MiXCR for clone calling and kept in-frame beta chains. Each entry merges the rows of one CDR3 protein and shows their most common DNA and genes. The authors' filters were not applied to this entry. Here the sample has roughly 100,000 distinct CDR3 sequences; around 13% occur a single time. About 28% of the sample is taken by the ten largest.

This clonotype was seen repeatedly, ten times or more. The antigen it recognizes is unknown. Base qualities are not at hand, and no much larger clone is one base apart. Ficoll-Paque density gradient centrifugation was the method used to isolate PBMCs. The rearranged segments are TRBV4-1 and TRBJ2-5, and TRBD2 may be the D gene, going by 5 matching bases. The sequence was obtained from an adult woman who had mild COVID-19 (a few samples of this study predate the infection). The sample titles of this study are shuffled in the database, so cell type and time point are left out; the donor was told from shared clones. Sequencing was done on a sample of PBMCs or a T cell subset sorted from them (not recorded which). The nucleotides are TGCGCCAGCAGCCGCACCTCGGGGAACCAAGAGACCCAGTACTTC. It codes for CASSRTSGNQETQYF.